This T cell receptor beta chain was recorded in a study of CD8 T cells in Susac syndrome. The CDR3 consists of 15 residues. V was pared by 3 bases and J by 7 bases, with 16 bases between. Germline V gene sequence: CDR1 SNHLY, CDR2 FYNNEI. This clonotype occurred once. An input of roughly 0.45 to 1 ug of RNA was subjected to reverse transcription using random hexamers. TCRdb analysed the immunoSEQ multiplex PCR reads with MiXCR anew, one entry per CDR3 protein. The sample yields approximately 160,000 distinct CDR3 sequences, about 94% seen once. What was sequenced was CD4+ T cells from PBMCs. This TCR was recovered from a human donor with multiple sclerosis. V usage is TRBV2 and J usage is TRBJ2-1; D unclear. For the CDR3, the DNA is TGTGCCAGCAGTGACCGGGCCGGTGCGGTTAATGAGCAGTTCTTC. Encoded protein: CASSDRAGAVNEQFF.